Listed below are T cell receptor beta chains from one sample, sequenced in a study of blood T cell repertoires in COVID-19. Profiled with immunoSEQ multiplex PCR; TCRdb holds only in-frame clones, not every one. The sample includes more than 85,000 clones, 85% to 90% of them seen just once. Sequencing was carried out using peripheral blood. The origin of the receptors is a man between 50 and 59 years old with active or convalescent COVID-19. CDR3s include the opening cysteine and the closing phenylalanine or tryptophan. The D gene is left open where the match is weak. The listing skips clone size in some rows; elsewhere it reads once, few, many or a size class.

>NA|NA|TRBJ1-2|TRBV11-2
CASSPDSWVYGYTF
TGTGCCAGCAGCCCGGACTCCTGGGTCTATGGCTACACCTTC
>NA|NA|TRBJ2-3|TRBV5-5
CASSLAFSTDTQYF
TGTGCCAGCAGCTTGGCGTTCTCCACAGATACGCAGTATTTT
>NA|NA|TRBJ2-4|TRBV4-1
CASSQGQGSAKNIQYF
TGCGCCAGCAGCCAAGGCCAGGGATCGGCCAAAAACATTCAGTACTTC
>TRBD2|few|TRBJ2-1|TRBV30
CAWRTGTSGRNNEQFF
TGTGCCTGGAGGACCGGGACTAGCGGGAGGAACAATGAGCAGTTCTTC
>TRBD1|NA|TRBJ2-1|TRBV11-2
CASSLVGQQYNEQFF
TGTGCCAGCAGCTTAGTGGGACAGCAATACAATGAGCAGTTCTTC
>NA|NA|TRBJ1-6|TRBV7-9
CASSLQGDFNSPLHF
TGTGCCAGCAGCTTACAGGGCGACTTTAATTCACCCCTCCACTTT
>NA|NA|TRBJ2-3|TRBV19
CASSIPDYTDTQYF
TGTGCCAGTAGTATCCCAGATTACACAGATACGCAGTATTTT
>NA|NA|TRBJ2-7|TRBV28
CASLSPGGSYEQYF
TGTGCCAGTCTAAGTCCGGGTGGGTCCTACGAGCAGTACTTC
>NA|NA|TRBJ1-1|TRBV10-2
CASSEPGTTEAFF
TGCGCCAGCAGTGAGCCAGGAACGACTGAAGCTTTCTTT
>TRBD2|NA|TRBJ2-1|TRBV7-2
CASSAGTNSYNEQFF
TGTGCCAGCAGCGCCGGGACTAACTCCTACAATGAGCAGTTCTTC
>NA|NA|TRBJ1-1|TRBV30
CASQRGLNTEAFF
TGTGCCTCTCAACGAGGGCTAAACACTGAAGCTTTCTTT
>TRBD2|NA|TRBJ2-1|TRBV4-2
CASSLLAGADNEQFF
TGTGCCAGCAGCCTACTAGCGGGGGCCGACAATGAGCAGTTCTTC
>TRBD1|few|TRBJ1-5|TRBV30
CASSTPDRADRNQPQHF
TGTGCCTCCTCTACTCCCGACAGGGCGGATCGCAATCAGCCCCAGCATTTT
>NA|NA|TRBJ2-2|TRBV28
CASKERDAGELFF
TGTGCCAGCAAGGAGAGGGATGCCGGGGAGCTGTTTTTT
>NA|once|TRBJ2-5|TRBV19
CASSGGPQETQYF
TGTGCCAGTAGCGGAGGGCCCCAAGAGACCCAGTACTTC
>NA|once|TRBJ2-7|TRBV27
CASSFGTPRTVPKQYF
TGTGCCAGCAGTTTCGGGACTCCCCGTACGGTTCCGAAGCAGTACTTC
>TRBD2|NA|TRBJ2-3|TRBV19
CASSIGLAGRADTQYF
TGTGCCAGTAGTATAGGCCTAGCGGGGAGAGCAGATACGCAGTATTTT
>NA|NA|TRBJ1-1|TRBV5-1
CASSLGAANTEAFF
TGCGCCAGCAGCTTGGGGGCTGCGAACACTGAAGCTTTCTTT
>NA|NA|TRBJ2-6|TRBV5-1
CASSQGQISGANVLTF
TGCGCCAGCAGCCAAGGACAGATCTCTGGGGCCAACGTCCTGACTTTC
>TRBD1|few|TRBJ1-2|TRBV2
CASSVTGDYGYTF
TGTGCCAGCAGTGTTACAGGGGACTATGGCTACACCTTC
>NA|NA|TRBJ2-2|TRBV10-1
CASSRQTDGELFF
TGCGCCAGCAGTCGACAGACTGACGGGGAGCTGTTTTTT
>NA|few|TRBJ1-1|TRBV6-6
CASSYTGTTEAFF
TGTGCCAGCAGTTATACCGGGACAACTGAGGCTTTCTTT
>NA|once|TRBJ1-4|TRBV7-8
CASSPRANEKLFF
TGTGCCAGCAGCCCTCGGGCTAATGAAAAACTGTTTTTT
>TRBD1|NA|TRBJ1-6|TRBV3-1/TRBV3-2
CASSRDRDSPLHF
TGTGCCAGCAGCCGGGACAGAGATTCACCCCTCCACTTT
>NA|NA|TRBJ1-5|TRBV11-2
CASSPPRFRGNQPQHF
TGTGCCAGCAGCCCCCCCCGGTTCAGGGGAAATCAGCCCCAGCATTTT